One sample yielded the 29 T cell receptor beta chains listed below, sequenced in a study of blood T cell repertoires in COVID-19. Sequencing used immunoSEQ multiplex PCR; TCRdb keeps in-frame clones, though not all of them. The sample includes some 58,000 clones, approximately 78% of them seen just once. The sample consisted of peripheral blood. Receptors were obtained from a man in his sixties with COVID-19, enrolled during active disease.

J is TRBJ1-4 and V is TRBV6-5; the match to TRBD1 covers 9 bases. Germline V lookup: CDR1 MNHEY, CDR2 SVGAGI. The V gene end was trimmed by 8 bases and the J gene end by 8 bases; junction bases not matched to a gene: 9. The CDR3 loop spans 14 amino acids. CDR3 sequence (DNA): TGTGCCAGCGGTACAGGGGGCGCAGGAGAAAAACTGTTTTTT. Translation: CASGTGGAGEKLFF.

The CDR3 DNA reads TGCGCCAGCAGCTTGGGAGGACAGGCGAGTGGGGCACCCCTCCACTTT. Translating it yields CASSLGGQASGAPLHF. The chain uses TRBV5-1 and TRBJ1-6; TRBD1 matches 7 bases. The germline V gene has CDR1 SGHRS and CDR2 YFSETQ. This CDR3 contains 16 residues. V shed 0 bases and J 11 bases; nucleotides not matched to a gene: 11.

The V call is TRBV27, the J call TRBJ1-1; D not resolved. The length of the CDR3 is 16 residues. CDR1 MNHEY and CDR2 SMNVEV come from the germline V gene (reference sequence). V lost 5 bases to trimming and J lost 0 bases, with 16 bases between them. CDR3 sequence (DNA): TGTGCCAGCAGTCCCGGTTACACGGGTCTGAACACTGAAGCTTTCTTT. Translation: CASSPGYTGLNTEAFF.

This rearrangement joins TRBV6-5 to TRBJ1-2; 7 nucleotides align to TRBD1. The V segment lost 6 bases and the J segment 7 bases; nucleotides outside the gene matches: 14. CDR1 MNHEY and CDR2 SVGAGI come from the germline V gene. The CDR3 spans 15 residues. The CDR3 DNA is TGTGCCAGCAGCCCGAGGGACAGCCGCCCGGGTGGCTACACCTTC. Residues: CASSPRDSRPGGYTF.

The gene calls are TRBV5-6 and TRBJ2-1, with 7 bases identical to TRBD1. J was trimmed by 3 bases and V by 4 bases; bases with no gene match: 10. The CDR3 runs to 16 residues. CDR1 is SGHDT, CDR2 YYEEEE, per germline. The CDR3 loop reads CASSALDRVVYNEQFF. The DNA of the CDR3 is TGTGCCAGCAGCGCTCTCGACAGGGTGGTCTACAATGAGCAGTTCTTC.

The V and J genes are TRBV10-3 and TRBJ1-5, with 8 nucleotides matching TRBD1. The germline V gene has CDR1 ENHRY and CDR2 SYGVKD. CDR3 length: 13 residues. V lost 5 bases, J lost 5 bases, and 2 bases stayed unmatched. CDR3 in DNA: TGTGCCATCAGTTTGACAGGGGATCAGCCCCAGCATTTT. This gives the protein CAISLTGDQPQHF.

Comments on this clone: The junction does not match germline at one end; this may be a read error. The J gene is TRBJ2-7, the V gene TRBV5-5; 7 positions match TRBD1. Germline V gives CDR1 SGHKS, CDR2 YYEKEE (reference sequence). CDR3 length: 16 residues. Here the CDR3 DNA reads TGTGCCAGCACCTTGTCGGGGACAGTTAATTCCTACGAGCAGTACTTC. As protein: CASTLSGTVNSYEQYF.

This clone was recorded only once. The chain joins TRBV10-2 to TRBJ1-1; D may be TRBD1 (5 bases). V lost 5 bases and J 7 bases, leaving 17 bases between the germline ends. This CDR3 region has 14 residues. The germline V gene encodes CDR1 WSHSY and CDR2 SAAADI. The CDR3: CASSSSDGGVEAFF. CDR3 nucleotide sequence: TGCGCCAGCAGTTCTTCTGATGGGGGGGTTGAAGCTTTCTTT.

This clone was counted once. CDR3 coding DNA: TGTGCCAGCAGCTTAGAAGCTACAGGGGGTTCCTACGAGCAGTACTTC. Amino acid sequence: CASSLEATGGSYEQYF. The genes are TRBV11-3 and TRBJ2-7; 8 nucleotides match TRBD1. Germline V lookup: CDR1 SGHNT, CDR2 YENEEA. The CDR3 totals 16 residues. The ends lost 0 bases at V and 1 base at J; junction bases unmatched: 5.

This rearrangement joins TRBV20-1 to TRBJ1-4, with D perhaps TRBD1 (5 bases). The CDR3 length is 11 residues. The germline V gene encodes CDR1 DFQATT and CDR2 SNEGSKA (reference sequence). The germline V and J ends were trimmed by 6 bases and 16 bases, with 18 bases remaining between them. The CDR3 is CSAPGTTGEFF. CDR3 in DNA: TGCAGTGCCCCAGGGACGACGGGGGAGTTTTTT.

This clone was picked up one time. The chain's CDR3 is CASSQDVGTVKLFF. The CDR3 nucleotides read TGTGCCAGCAGCCAAGATGTGGGGACAGTGAAACTGTTTTTT. The genes are TRBV14 and TRBJ1-4; TRBD1 matches at 7 bases. The CDR3 loop spans 14 amino acids. The germline gives CDR1 SGHDN, CDR2 FVKESK. The trim removed 0 bases at V and 11 bases at J, leaving 6 bases unmatched.

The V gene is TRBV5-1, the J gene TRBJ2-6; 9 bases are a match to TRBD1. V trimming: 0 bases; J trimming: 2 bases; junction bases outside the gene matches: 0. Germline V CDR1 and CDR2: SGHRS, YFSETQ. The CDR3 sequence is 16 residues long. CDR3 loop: CASSLGQGAGANVLTF. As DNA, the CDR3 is TGCGCCAGCAGCTTGGGACAGGGGGCTGGGGCCAACGTCCTGACTTTC.

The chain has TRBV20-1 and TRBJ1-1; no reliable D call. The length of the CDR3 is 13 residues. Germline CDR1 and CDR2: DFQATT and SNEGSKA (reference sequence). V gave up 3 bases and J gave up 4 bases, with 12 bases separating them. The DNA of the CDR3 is TGCAGTGCTAGTTCCGTAAGAGGCACTGAAGCTTTCTTT. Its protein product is CSASSVRGTEAFF.

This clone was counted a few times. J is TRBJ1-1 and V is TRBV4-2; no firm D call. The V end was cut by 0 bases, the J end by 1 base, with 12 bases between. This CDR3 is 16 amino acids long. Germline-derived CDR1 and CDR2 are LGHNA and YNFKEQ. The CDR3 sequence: CASSQEGREENTEAFF. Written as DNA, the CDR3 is TGTGCCAGCAGCCAAGAGGGGAGGGAAGAGAACACTGAAGCTTTCTTT.

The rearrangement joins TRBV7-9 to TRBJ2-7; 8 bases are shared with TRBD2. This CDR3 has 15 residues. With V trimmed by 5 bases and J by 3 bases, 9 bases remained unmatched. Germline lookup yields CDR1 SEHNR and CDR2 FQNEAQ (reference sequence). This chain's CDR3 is CASSQPGLDNYEQYF. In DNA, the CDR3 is TGTGCCAGCAGCCAACCGGGACTAGATAACTACGAGCAGTACTTC.

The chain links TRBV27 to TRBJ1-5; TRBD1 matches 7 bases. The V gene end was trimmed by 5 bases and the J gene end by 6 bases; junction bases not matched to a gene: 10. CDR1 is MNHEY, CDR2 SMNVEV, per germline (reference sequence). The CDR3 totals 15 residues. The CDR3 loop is CASSPGDRVTQPQHF. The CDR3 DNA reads TGTGCCAGCAGTCCCGGAGACAGGGTGACTCAGCCCCAGCATTTT.

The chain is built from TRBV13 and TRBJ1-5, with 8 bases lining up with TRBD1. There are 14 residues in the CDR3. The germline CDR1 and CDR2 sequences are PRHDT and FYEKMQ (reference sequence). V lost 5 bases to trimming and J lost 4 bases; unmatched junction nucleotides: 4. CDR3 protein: CASSGRTGNQPQHF. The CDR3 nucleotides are TGTGCCAGCAGCGGACGGACAGGGAATCAGCCCCAGCATTTT.

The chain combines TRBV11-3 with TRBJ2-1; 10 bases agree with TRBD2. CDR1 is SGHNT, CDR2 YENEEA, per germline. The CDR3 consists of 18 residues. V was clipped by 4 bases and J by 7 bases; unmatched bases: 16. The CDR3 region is CASSSPLLAGVSKNEQFF. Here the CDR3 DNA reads TGTGCCAGCAGCTCCCCATTGCTAGCGGGAGTAAGTAAGAATGAGCAGTTCTTC.

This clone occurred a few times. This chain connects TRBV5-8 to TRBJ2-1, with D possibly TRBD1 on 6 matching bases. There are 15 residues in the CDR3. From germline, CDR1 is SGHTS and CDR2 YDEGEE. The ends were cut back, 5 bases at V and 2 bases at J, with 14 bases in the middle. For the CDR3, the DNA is TGTGCCAGCAGATTCCCAGGGGCCCCCTACAATGAGCAGTTCTTC. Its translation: CASRFPGAPYNEQFF. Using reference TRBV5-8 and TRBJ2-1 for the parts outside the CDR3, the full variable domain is EAGVTQSPTHLIKTRGQQATLRCSPISGHTSVYWYQQALGLGLQFLLWYDEGEERNRGNFPPRFSGRQFPNYSSELNVNALELEDSALYLCASRFPGAPYNEQFFGPGTRLTVL.

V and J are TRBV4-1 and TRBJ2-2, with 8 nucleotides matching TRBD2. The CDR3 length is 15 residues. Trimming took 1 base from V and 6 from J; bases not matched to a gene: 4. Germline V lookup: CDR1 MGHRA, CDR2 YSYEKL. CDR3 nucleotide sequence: TGCGCCAGCAGCCAAGTCGGGGGGGCATCCGGGGAGCTGTTTTTT. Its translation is CASSQVGGASGELFF.

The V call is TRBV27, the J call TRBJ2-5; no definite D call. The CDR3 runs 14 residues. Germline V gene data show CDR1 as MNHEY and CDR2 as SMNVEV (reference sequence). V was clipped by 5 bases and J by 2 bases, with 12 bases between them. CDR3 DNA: TGTGCCAGCAGTCCTCGACACCAACAAGAGACCCAGTACTTC. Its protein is CASSPRHQQETQYF.

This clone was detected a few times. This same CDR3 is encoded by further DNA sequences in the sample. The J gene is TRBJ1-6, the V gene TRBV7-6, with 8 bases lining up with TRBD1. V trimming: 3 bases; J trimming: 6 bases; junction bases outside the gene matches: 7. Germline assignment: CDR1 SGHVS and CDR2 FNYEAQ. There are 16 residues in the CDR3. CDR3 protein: CASSLGGQGSNSPLHF. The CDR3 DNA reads TGTGCCAGCAGCTTGGGTGGACAGGGCTCTAATTCACCCCTCCACTTT.

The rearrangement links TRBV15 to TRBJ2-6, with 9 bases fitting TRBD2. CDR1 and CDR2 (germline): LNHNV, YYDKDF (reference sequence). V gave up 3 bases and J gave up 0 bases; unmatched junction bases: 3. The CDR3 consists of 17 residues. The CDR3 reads CATSRRGGSSGANVLTF. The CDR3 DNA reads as TGTGCCACCAGCAGGCGGGGGGGGAGCTCTGGGGCCAACGTCCTGACTTTC.

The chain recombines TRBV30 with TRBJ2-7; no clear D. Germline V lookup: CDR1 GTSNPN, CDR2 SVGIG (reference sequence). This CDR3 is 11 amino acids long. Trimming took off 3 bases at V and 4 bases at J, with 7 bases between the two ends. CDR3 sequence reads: CAWSDKYEQYF. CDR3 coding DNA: TGTGCCTGGAGCGACAAGTACGAGCAGTACTTC.

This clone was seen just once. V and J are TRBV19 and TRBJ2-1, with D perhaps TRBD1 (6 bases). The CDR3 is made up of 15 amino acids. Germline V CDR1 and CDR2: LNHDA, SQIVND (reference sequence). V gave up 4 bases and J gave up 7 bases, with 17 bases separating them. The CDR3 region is CASSTLGAGSNEQFF. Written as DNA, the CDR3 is TGTGCCAGTAGTACCCTGGGGGCAGGGAGTAATGAGCAGTTCTTC.

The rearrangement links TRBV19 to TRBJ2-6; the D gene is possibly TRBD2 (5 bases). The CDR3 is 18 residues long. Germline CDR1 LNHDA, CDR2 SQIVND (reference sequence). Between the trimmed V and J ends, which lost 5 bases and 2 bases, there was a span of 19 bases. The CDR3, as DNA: TGTGCCAGTAGTCTCATACCCGCCCGGGGTACTGGGGCCAACGTCCTGACTTTC. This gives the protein CASSLIPARGTGANVLTF.

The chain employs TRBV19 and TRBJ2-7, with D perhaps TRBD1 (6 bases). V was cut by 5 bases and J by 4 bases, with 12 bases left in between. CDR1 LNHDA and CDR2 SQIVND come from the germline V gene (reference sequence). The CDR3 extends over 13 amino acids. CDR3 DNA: TGTGCCAGTAGTTCGAGAGGACAGTACGAGCAGTACTTC. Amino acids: CASSSRGQYEQYF.

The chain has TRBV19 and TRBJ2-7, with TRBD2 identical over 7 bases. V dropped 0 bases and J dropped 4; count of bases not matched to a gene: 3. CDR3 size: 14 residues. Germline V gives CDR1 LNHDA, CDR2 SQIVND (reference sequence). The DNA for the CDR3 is TGTGCCAGTAGTATAGAGGCACTAGCGTACGAGCAGTACTTC. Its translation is CASSIEALAYEQYF. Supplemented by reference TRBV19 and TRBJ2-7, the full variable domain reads DGGITQSPKYLFRKEGQNVTLSCEQNLNHDAMYWYRQDPGQGLRLIYYSQIVNDFQKGDIAEGYSVSREKKESFPLTVTSAQKNPTAFYLCASSIEALAYEQYFGPGTRLTVT.

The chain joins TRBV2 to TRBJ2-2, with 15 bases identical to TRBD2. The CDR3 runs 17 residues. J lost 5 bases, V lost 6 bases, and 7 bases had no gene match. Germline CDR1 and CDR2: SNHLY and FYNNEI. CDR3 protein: CASRGPGLAGGTGELFF. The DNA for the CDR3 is TGTGCCAGCAGGGGACCGGGACTAGCGGGGGGTACCGGGGAGCTGTTTTTT.